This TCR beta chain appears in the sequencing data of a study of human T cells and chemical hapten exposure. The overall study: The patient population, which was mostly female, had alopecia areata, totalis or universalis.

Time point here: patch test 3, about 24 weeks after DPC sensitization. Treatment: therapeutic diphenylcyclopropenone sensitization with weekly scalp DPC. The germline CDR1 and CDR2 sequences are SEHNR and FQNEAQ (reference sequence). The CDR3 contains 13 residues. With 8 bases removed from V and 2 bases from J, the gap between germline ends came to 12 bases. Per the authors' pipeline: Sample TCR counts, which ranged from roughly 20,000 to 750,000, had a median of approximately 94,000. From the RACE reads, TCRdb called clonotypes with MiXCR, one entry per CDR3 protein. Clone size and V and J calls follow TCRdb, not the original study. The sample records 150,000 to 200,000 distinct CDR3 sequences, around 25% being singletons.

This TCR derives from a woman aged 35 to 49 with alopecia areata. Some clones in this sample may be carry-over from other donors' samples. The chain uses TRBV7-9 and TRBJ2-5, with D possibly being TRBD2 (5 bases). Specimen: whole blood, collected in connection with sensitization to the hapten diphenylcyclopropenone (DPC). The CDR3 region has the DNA TGTGCCAGCGCAGGACGGGGACAAGAGACCCAGTACTTC. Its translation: CASAGRGQETQYF.